This T cell receptor (beta chain) emerged from a study of CD8 T cells in Susac syndrome. The CDR3 has 15 residues. From germline, CDR1 is SGDLS and CDR2 YYNGEE. V shed 3 bases and J shed 5 bases, with 12 bases lying between them. Reverse transcription of about 0.5 to 1 ug RNA was carried out with random hexamers. TCRdb fed the immunoSEQ multiplex PCR reads into MiXCR, producing one record per CDR3 protein. The sample lists tens of thousands of distinct CDR3 sequences, roughly 95% seen once, with approximately 0.1% in the top ten. While CD8+ and CD4+ T cells were isolated negatively, TEMRA cells were enriched by FACS.

V usage is TRBV9 and J usage is TRBJ1-6; D is uncertain. Sequencing was carried out using CD4+ T cells from PBMCs. This sequence originates from a human donor with multiple sclerosis. The CDR3: CASSAYNRDNSPLHF. For the CDR3, the DNA is TGTGCCAGCAGCGCCTACAACCGAGATAATTCACCCCTCCACTTT.